This entry features one TCR beta chain sequence. This sample was taken from a study of shared clonotypes between healthy human individuals. Only CD45RO-negative cells positively selected for CCR7 counted as naive CD8 cells, so terminally differentiated effector memory CD45RA+ cells were excluded. The CDR3 runs to 15 residues. After removal of 4 bases from V and 2 bases from J, the junction contained 1 base not matched to a gene. Germline V CDR1 and CDR2: MDHEN, SYDVKM. Sorted subsets were amplified in replicate PCRs using 200 ng DNA, some 31,000 T cell genomes. In the authors' workflow: Without quality scores, immunoSEQ junctional reads could not be filtered like full-length reads. This table comes from immunoSEQ multiplex PCR, and its TCRdb copy is limited to in-frame clones, with some not included. Clone size and the V and J calls come from that table; the DNA yielded D and trimming. Of approximately 2,200,000 clones in the sample, more than 85% were seen once.

The sequencing sample was made of naive CD8+ T cells from PBMCs. The sequence came from a man between 18 and 35 years old in good health. Some clones in this sample may be carry-over from other donors' samples. The chain has TRBV28 and TRBJ2-1; TRBD2 matches at 11 bases. The CDR3 reads CASSSTSGTYNEQFF. In nucleotides, the CDR3 is TGTGCCAGCAGTTCGACTAGCGGGACCTACAATGAGCAGTTCTTC.